Listed here are 26 T cell receptor beta chains from one sample, sequenced in a study of cytomegalovirus exposure and HLA in healthy donors. A multiplex PCR was run with 60 Vbeta primers and 13 Jbeta primers. TCRdb keeps only in-frame clones here, not all; method: immunoSEQ multiplex PCR. The sample lists about 150,000 clones, approximately 85% occurring once. Sequenced: PBMCs. Receptor source: a man between 45 and 60 years old in good health and CMV-seropositive.

V usage is TRBV7-9 and J usage is TRBJ2-5; 8 nucleotides agree with TRBD1. This CDR3 has 14 amino acids. In germline, CDR1 is SEHNR, CDR2 FQNEAQ (reference sequence). The ends lost 4 bases at V and 2 bases at J; junction bases unmatched: 3. The CDR3 here is CASSYRTGQETQYF. The CDR3 coding sequence is TGTGCCAGCAGCTACCGGACAGGGCAAGAGACCCAGTACTTC.

The chain links TRBV30 to TRBJ1-1, with a weak D call TRBD1 (5 bases). This CDR3 has 12 residues. Per germline, CDR1 GTSNPN and CDR2 SVGIG (reference sequence). The germline V and J ends were trimmed by 4 bases and 5 bases, with 11 bases remaining between them. In DNA form, the CDR3 reads TGTGCCTGGACGGGGGTAAGGACTGAAGCTTTCTTT. Residues: CAWTGVRTEAFF.

The CDR3 protein is CASSMGPGQQETQYF. The CDR3 region has the DNA TGCGCCAGCAGCATGGGCCCGGGACAGCAAGAGACCCAGTACTTC. The chain links TRBV5-1 to TRBJ2-5, with 7 positions matching TRBD1. The CDR3 is 15 residues long. The germline gives CDR1 SGHRS, CDR2 YFSETQ. Trimming cost V 4 bases and J 2 bases; bases outside gene matches: 8. The full variable domain, with the rest looked up from reference TRBV5-1 and TRBJ2-5, is KAGVTQTPRYLIKTRGQQVTLSCSPISGHRSVSWYQQTPGQGLQFLFEYFSETQRNKGNFPGRFSGRQFSNSRSEMNVSTLELGDSALYLCASSMGPGQQETQYFGPGTRLLVL.

The chain is built from TRBV19 and TRBJ2-4; 8 bases match TRBD2. This CDR3 comprises 16 residues. Germline V CDR1 and CDR2: LNHDA, SQIVND (reference sequence). V trimming: 8 bases; J trimming: 6 bases; junction bases outside the gene matches: 15. The chain's CDR3 is CASDVRSGSGGNIQYF. The CDR3 DNA reads as TGTGCCAGTGATGTCAGGAGCGGGAGTGGGGGAAACATTCAGTACTTC. The full variable domain, in which reference TRBV19 and TRBJ2-4 provide the parts outside the CDR3, is DGGITQSPKYLFRKEGQNVTLSCEQNLNHDAMYWYRQDPGQGLRLIYYSQIVNDFQKGDIAEGYSVSREKKESFPLTVTSAQKNPTAFYLCASDVRSGSGGNIQYFGAGTRLSVL.

The rearrangement links TRBV7-9 to TRBJ2-1; TRBD2 agrees at 10 bases. The CDR3 extends over 15 amino acids. The V segment lost 1 base and the J segment 8 bases; nucleotides outside the gene matches: 5. Germline V CDR1 and CDR2: SEHNR, FQNEAQ (reference sequence). CDR3 sequence reads: CASSLVASGSYEQFF. The CDR3, as DNA: TGTGCCAGCAGCTTAGTGGCTAGCGGGAGTTATGAGCAGTTCTTC.

The chain employs TRBV6-5 and TRBJ2-5, with 7 bases matching TRBD1. The CDR3 runs to 14 residues. J was trimmed by 5 bases and V by 3 bases; bases with no gene match: 6. Germline CDR1 and CDR2: MNHEY and SVGAGI. The CDR3 DNA sequence: TGTGCCAGCAGTTATTCACAGGGGCGGGAGACCCAGTACTTC. Its translation: CASSYSQGRETQYF.

The chain links TRBV4-2 to TRBJ2-7, with 11 positions matching TRBD2. V was pared by 0 bases and J by 5 bases, with 6 bases of the junction left unmatched. Germline CDR1 LGHNA, CDR2 YNFKEQ. This CDR3 contains 16 residues. This CDR3 reads CASSQDWLSGRDEQYF. As DNA, the CDR3 is TGTGCCAGCAGCCAAGATTGGCTTAGCGGGAGGGACGAGCAGTACTTC.

CDR3 sequence: CASSLDSIYGYTF. The CDR3 DNA follows: TGCGCCAGCAGCTTGGACAGCATCTATGGCTACACCTTC. The V and J genes are TRBV5-1 and TRBJ1-2; D remains ambiguous. Germline values: CDR1 SGHRS, CDR2 YFSETQ. The V and J ends lost 0 bases and 4 bases respectively, with 7 bases between them. The length of the CDR3 is 13 residues. Based on the CDR3 plus reference TRBV5-1 and TRBJ1-2, the full variable domain is KAGVTQTPRYLIKTRGQQVTLSCSPISGHRSVSWYQQTPGQGLQFLFEYFSETQRNKGNFPGRFSGRQFSNSRSEMNVSTLELGDSALYLCASSLDSIYGYTFGSGTRLTVV.

The V gene is TRBV10-3, the J gene TRBJ2-3; 8 bases align to TRBD1. This CDR3 comprises 16 residues. V lost 2 bases to trimming and J lost 1 base; unmatched junction nucleotides: 5. Germline V gene lookup returns CDR1 ENHRY and CDR2 SYGVKD. The CDR3 loop reads CAISETGQGGTDTQYF. CDR3 nucleotide sequence: TGTGCCATCAGTGAGACCGGACAGGGAGGCACAGATACGCAGTATTTT.

J is TRBJ1-1 and V is TRBV5-7; D is possibly TRBD1 (5 bases). TRBV5-7 is noted as an ORF with a role that remains uncertain. Trimming removed 2 bases from V and 0 bases from J, with 14 bases in between. The length of the CDR3 is 16 residues. For the CDR3, the DNA is TGTGCCAGCAGCTTTAGATTTGAAGGGGTGAACACTGAAGCTTTCTTT. It is translated as CASSFRFEGVNTEAFF.

This clone was picked up one time. This sequence joins TRBV7-2 and TRBJ2-7, with 9 bases identical to TRBD2. The CDR3 consists of 16 residues. In germline, CDR1 is SGHTA, CDR2 FQGNSA. The V gene end was trimmed by 5 bases and the J gene end by 0 bases; junction bases not matched to a gene: 8. This CDR3 is CASSLASGDSSYEQYF. The CDR3, as DNA: TGTGCCAGCAGCCTCGCTAGCGGGGATAGCTCCTACGAGCAGTACTTC.

This clone was seen a handful of times. CDR3 coding DNA: TGTGCCAGCAGCCTTTGGTCTACCAACACTGAAGCTTTCTTT. It specifies CASSLWSTNTEAFF. The chain uses TRBV5-6 and TRBJ1-1; D is undetermined. Germline lookup yields CDR1 SGHDT and CDR2 YYEEEE. Between the trimmed V and J ends, which lost 4 bases and 2 bases, there was a span of 12 bases. This CDR3 spans 14 amino acids.

This clone showed up just a few times. The V and J genes are TRBV2 and TRBJ2-5; a possible D gene is TRBD2 (5 bases). The germline V gene has CDR1 SNHLY and CDR2 FYNNEI. The V gene lost 7 bases and the J gene lost 0 bases, with 12 bases spanning the gap. The CDR3 runs 14 residues. CDR3 sequence reads: CASNLREDQETQYF. The CDR3 nucleotides are TGTGCCAGCAATCTCCGGGAAGACCAAGAGACCCAGTACTTC.

This chain links TRBV11-3 with TRBJ2-5; D is possibly TRBD2 (6 bases). This CDR3 is built from 16 residues. With 4 bases removed from V and 5 bases from J, the gap between germline ends came to 20 bases. Germline V gene data show CDR1 as SGHNT and CDR2 as YENEEA. CDR3 sequence reads: CASSSSPSGGRETQYF. The CDR3 bases are TGTGCCAGCAGCTCTAGCCCCTCCGGGGGACGCGAGACCCAGTACTTC.

The J gene is TRBJ2-5, the V gene TRBV30, with a tentative D call TRBD1 (6 bases). The assigned J gene may be wrong: the sequence end matches TRBJ2-7 better. The germline V gene encodes CDR1 GTSNPN and CDR2 SVGIG (reference sequence). The CDR3 runs 18 residues. CDR3 protein: CAWSVDGTTWGNYYEQYF. As DNA, the CDR3 is TGTGCCTGGAGTGTAGATGGGACAACTTGGGGGAACTACTACGAGCAGTACTTC.

The chain links TRBV5-1 to TRBJ2-5; D ambiguous. This CDR3 contains 13 residues. Trimming took 3 bases from V and 5 from J, leaving 11 bases between them. Germline CDR1 SGHRS, CDR2 YFSETQ. CDR3 region: CASSSPQHETQYF. The CDR3 nucleotides read TGCGCCAGCAGCTCGCCCCAACATGAGACCCAGTACTTC.

The chain links TRBV10-3 to TRBJ2-2, with 11 bases lining up with TRBD1. V was pared by 6 bases and J by 4 bases, with 10 bases of the junction left unmatched. This CDR3 comprises 17 residues. Per the germline V gene, CDR1 is ENHRY and CDR2 is SYGVKD. The CDR3 loop reads CAIRAGQGGTGTGELFF. The DNA for the CDR3 is TGTGCCATCAGGGCGGGACAGGGGGGGACTGGCACCGGGGAGCTGTTTTTT.

The V call is TRBV5-4, the J call TRBJ2-6; D is ambiguous. The CDR3 spans 14 residues. The ends were cut back, 2 bases at V and 4 bases at J, with 7 bases in the middle. The V gene's germline CDR1 is SGHNT and CDR2 YYREEE (reference sequence). The CDR3 here is CASSFVSGANVLTF. As DNA, the CDR3 is TGTGCCAGCAGCTTTGTATCGGGGGCCAACGTCCTGACTTTC. The entire variable domain, with the rest obtained from reference TRBV5-4 and TRBJ2-6, is as follows: ETGVTQSPTHLIKTRGQQVTLRCSSQSGHNTVSWYQQALGQGPQFIFQYYREEENGRGNFPPRFSGLQFPNYSSELNVNALELDDSALYLCASSFVSGANVLTFGAGSRLTVL.

The genes are TRBV7-3 and TRBJ2-1, with TRBD2 matching 12 bases. V shed 5 bases and J 7 bases; nucleotides not matched to a gene: 6. In germline, CDR1 is SGHTA, CDR2 FQGTGA. CDR3 length equals 15 residues. The CDR3 spells CASSRGLAGGNEQFF. DNA of the CDR3: TGTGCCAGCAGCCGAGGGCTAGCGGGAGGGAATGAGCAGTTCTTC.

This sequence joins TRBV7-9 and TRBJ1-5; possibly TRBD1 for D (5 bases). The CDR3 loop spans 13 amino acids. V lost 4 bases to trimming and J lost 5 bases, with 9 bases between them. CDR1 is SEHNR and CDR2 is FQNEAQ in the germline V gene (reference sequence). The chain's CDR3 is CASSSGQHQPQHF. The CDR3 DNA reads TGTGCCAGCAGCTCAGGGCAACATCAGCCCCAGCATTTT.

V gene TRBV5-1 combines with J gene TRBJ2-1; 7 positions agree with TRBD1. Germline CDR1 SGHRS, CDR2 YFSETQ. The trim removed 4 bases at V and 4 bases at J, leaving 8 bases unmatched. This CDR3 contains 15 residues. The CDR3 DNA sequence: TGCGCCAGCAGCAGGACAGGTGAAGAGTACAATGAGCAGTTCTTC. Translating gives CASSRTGEEYNEQFF.

This chain connects TRBV5-1 to TRBJ2-5; 11 bases map to TRBD2. The CDR3 sequence is 20 residues long. J was trimmed by 1 base and V by 5 bases; bases with no gene match: 19. The germline V gene encodes CDR1 SGHRS and CDR2 YFSETQ. The CDR3 DNA follows: TGCGCCAGCAGTGCCCTACTGACTAGCGGGATCCCCGCGAGCCAAGAGACCCAGTACTTC. Encoded protein: CASSALLTSGIPASQETQYF.

The J gene is TRBJ2-7, the V gene TRBV4-1, with TRBD2 matching 11 bases. Trimming at V came to 3 bases and at J to 2 bases, leaving 12 bases not matched to a gene. Germline values: CDR1 MGHRA, CDR2 YSYEKL. The CDR3 length is 18 residues. In DNA, the CDR3 is TGCGCCAGCAGCCAGGTAGCGGGAGGGCCGGGTGGGACCTACGAGCAGTACTTC. It encodes CASSQVAGGPGGTYEQYF.

V and J are TRBV6-1 and TRBJ1-2; perhaps TRBD1 as D (5 bases). CDR1 and CDR2 (germline): MNHNS, SASEGT. The CDR3 sequence is 14 residues long. Trimming pared 4 bases from V and 3 bases from J, leaving 12 bases between. The CDR3 nucleotides are TGTGCCAGCAGTGGACAAGGGGCGGACTATGGCTACACCTTC. Residues: CASSGQGADYGYTF.

V is TRBV27 and J is TRBJ2-7; D ambiguous. The CDR3 is 12 amino acids. Trimming left V 4 bases short and J 7 bases short, with 11 bases between. The germline V gene has CDR1 MNHEY and CDR2 SMNVEV (reference sequence). CDR3 residues: CASSSTPEEQYF. The CDR3 nucleotides are TGTGCCAGCAGTTCTACGCCCGAAGAGCAGTACTTC.

The genes are TRBV20-1 and TRBJ2-2; TRBD1 might be the D (5 bases). This CDR3 is 11 amino acids long. Trimming shortened V by 6 bases and J by 7 bases, and 9 bases separated the two germline ends. From germline, CDR1 is DFQATT and CDR2 SNEGSKA (reference sequence). CDR3 loop: CSAPRVGELFF. CDR3 nucleotide sequence: TGCAGTGCCCCCAGGGTCGGGGAGCTGTTTTTT.